This TCR beta chain is from a study of chemoradiotherapy in HPV16-positive cancers. At the level of the study: Candidate HPV-specific T-cell clones and common TCR motifs came from functional assays in a couple of HPV16-positive patients. Study-wide points: During treatment, candidate HPV-specific clones and E7-related motifs expanded in tumor. In HPV16-positive patients, HPV-responsive T-cell expansion tracked better recurrence-free survival.

This table comes from immunoSEQ multiplex PCR, and its TCRdb copy is limited to in-frame clones, with some not included. The sample carries tens of thousands of clones, about 90% recorded once. With regard to this clone: Its antigen is unidentified.

The CDR3 is 13 amino acids. The germline V and J ends were trimmed by 0 bases and 10 bases, with 12 bases remaining between them. Germline V CDR1 and CDR2: LGHNA, YSLEER. The chain recombines TRBV4-3 with TRBJ1-1, with unresolved D. This clonotype originated in a human donor with HPV-associated anogenital cancer. The input for sequencing was blood, taken from a patient who underwent chemoradiotherapy. In DNA, the CDR3 is TGCGCCAGCAGCCAAGAGCCGGGCCGGGTAGCTTTCTTT. This sequence encodes CASSQEPGRVAFF.